A selection of T cell receptor beta chains follows, all from one sample in a study of blood T cell repertoires in COVID-19. Sequencing used immunoSEQ multiplex PCR; TCRdb keeps in-frame clones, though not all of them. This sample carries some 400,000 clones, more than 75% of them seen once, and the ten largest clones take 2.3%. Sequenced sample: peripheral blood. The receptors were sampled from a woman aged 55-70 years with COVID-19, enrolled during active disease. Both conserved end residues are part of each CDR3. The D gene is left open where the match is weak. Rows give clone size only sometimes, using once, few, many, or a class for an expanded clone.

cdr3_aa cdr3_nt cdr3_length d_call j_call v_call clone_size
CASSPDLGYTDTQYF TGTGCCAGCTCACCCGACCTAGGATACACAGATACGCAGTATTTT 15 - TRBJ2-3 TRBV18 -
CASSSKRTVVEQYF TGTGCCAGCAGCTCTAAACGGACAGTCGTGGAGCAGTACTTC 14 - TRBJ2-7 TRBV11-1 -
CASSPTGVSPLHF TGCGCCAGCAGCCCAACAGGGGTTTCACCCCTCCACTTT 13 TRBD1 TRBJ1-6 TRBV5-1 -
CASSFRDRGPRGYGYTF TGTGCCAGCAGCTTCCGGGACAGGGGCCCTCGTGGCTATGGCTACACCTTC 17 TRBD1 TRBJ1-2 TRBV13 -
CASTSSGRGSGELFF TGTGCCAGCACTTCTTCGGGCAGGGGGTCCGGGGAGCTGTTTTTT 15 TRBD1 TRBJ2-2 TRBV27 -
CATAQGGLAGLQETQYF TGTGCCACGGCCCAGGGGGGGCTAGCGGGGCTGCAAGAGACCCAGTACTTC 17 TRBD2 TRBJ2-5 TRBV24-1 once
CASSLTGPQGYNSPLHF TGTGCCAGCAGCCTTACAGGCCCCCAGGGCTATAATTCACCCCTCCACTTT 17 - TRBJ1-6 TRBV7-9 -
CASEGQGAANEKLFF TGTGCCAGCGAGGGACAGGGGGCGGCTAATGAAAAACTGTTTTTT 15 TRBD1 TRBJ1-4 TRBV28 -
CASSSDRGLEKLFF TGCGCCAGCAGCTCGGACAGGGGGCTTGAAAAACTGTTTTTT 14 TRBD1 TRBJ1-4 TRBV5-1 -
CASSPIGRAKAEAFF TGCGCCAGCAGCCCCATAGGGAGGGCAAAGGCTGAAGCTTTCTTT 15 - TRBJ1-1 TRBV4-1 -
CASSPPGEVTGELFF TGTGCCAGCTCACCACCGGGAGAGGTGACCGGGGAGCTGTTTTTT 15 - TRBJ2-2 TRBV18 once
CASSQEKGGQGNSYEQYF TGTGCCAGCAGCCAAGAGAAGGGGGGACAGGGTAATTCCTACGAGCAGTACTTC 18 TRBD1 TRBJ2-7 TRBV4-2 -
CASSRRGIQETQYF TGTGCCAGCAGCCGGCGAGGTATCCAAGAGACCCAGTACTTC 14 - TRBJ2-5 TRBV3-1/TRBV3-2 -
CASSTGHLYEQYF TGCGCCAGCAGCACCGGACATCTCTACGAGCAGTACTTC 13 - TRBJ2-7 TRBV5-1 -
CAISGGGEDIQYF TGTGCCATCAGTGGGGGCGGGGAAGACATTCAGTACTTC 13 - TRBJ2-4 TRBV10-3 -
CASSSKGANEQFF TGTGCCAGCAGTTCCAAGGGGGCCAATGAGCAGTTCTTC 13 TRBD1 TRBJ2-1 TRBV6-2/TRBV6-3 -
CASSPRLLSGGAGGELFF TGTGCCAGCTCACCACGACTGTTGAGCGGGGGGGCCGGCGGGGAGCTGTTTTTT 18 TRBD2 TRBJ2-2 TRBV18 -
CASSPKVQGLSTNEKLFF TGTGCCAGCAGCCCCAAAGTCCAGGGATTGTCAACTAATGAAAAACTGTTTTTT 18 - TRBJ1-4 TRBV7-2 few
CARSQDRGPDTQYF TGTGCCAGAAGCCAAGACAGGGGGCCAGATACGCAGTATTTT 14 TRBD1 TRBJ2-3 TRBV5-3 -
CASREWGGVGPNEKLFF TGTGCCAGCAGGGAATGGGGGGGGGTGGGACCTAATGAAAAACTGTTTTTT 17 - TRBJ1-4 TRBV27 -
CASSFAGSRNTIYF TGTGCCAGCAGCTTCGCAGGGTCTCGAAACACCATATATTTT 14 - TRBJ1-3 TRBV5-5 -
CSVGDGGAGLQFF TGCAGCGTTGGGGATGGCGGGGCCGGGCTGCAGTTCTTC 13 - TRBJ2-1 TRBV29-1 -
CASSLVQSGGYTF TGTGCCAGCAGTTTAGTCCAATCAGGGGGCTACACCTTC 13 - TRBJ1-2 TRBV12-3/TRBV12-4 -
CASSLRLIGQINEKLFF TGTGCCAGCAGTTTGAGGCTTATAGGACAGATAAATGAAAAACTGTTTTTT 17 - TRBJ1-4 TRBV28 -
CASSRQGSGELFF TGTGCCAGCTCCCGTCAGGGGTCCGGGGAGCTGTTTTTT 13 - TRBJ2-2 TRBV2 -